These T cell receptor beta chains were read from a single sample in a study of shared clonotypes between healthy human individuals. Generated by immunoSEQ multiplex PCR, the TCRdb table keeps only in-frame clones and is missing some. The repertoire has hundreds of thousands of clones, around 96% of them found once; the top ten carry roughly 0.23%. The sequenced sample was naive CD8+ T cells sorted from blood. These receptors all come from a man between 25 and 39 years old in good health. CDR3s include the opening cysteine and the closing phenylalanine or tryptophan. D genes are given only for firm matches. For some rows the clone size is stated as once, few or many, or as a class when expanded; others skip it.

J gene: TRBJ2-2; clone size: -; CDR3 length: 11; D gene: -; V gene: TRBV29-1; CDR3 protein: CSVIGAGELFF; CDR3 DNA: TGCAGCGTCATAGGCGCCGGGGAGCTGTTTTTT
J gene: TRBJ2-7; clone size: -; CDR3 length: 13; D gene: -; V gene: TRBV27; CDR3 protein: CASSLFTGYEQYF; CDR3 DNA: TGTGCCAGCAGTTTGTTCACAGGGTACGAGCAGTACTTC
J gene: TRBJ2-1; clone size: -; CDR3 length: 15; D gene: -; V gene: TRBV5-5; CDR3 protein: CASSPGLSSYNEQFF; CDR3 DNA: TGTGCCAGCAGTCCGGGACTTAGCTCCTACAATGAGCAGTTCTTC
J gene: TRBJ2-6; clone size: -; CDR3 length: 18; D gene: -; V gene: TRBV7-2; CDR3 protein: CASSLAISGLSGANVLTF; CDR3 DNA: TGTGCCAGCAGCTTAGCTATTAGCGGCCTCTCTGGGGCCAACGTCCTGACTTTC
J gene: TRBJ1-1; clone size: -; CDR3 length: 15; D gene: TRBD1; V gene: TRBV7-8; CDR3 protein: CASSLSTGGVTEAFF; CDR3 DNA: TGTGCCAGCAGCTTATCGACAGGGGGCGTCACTGAAGCTTTCTTT
J gene: TRBJ2-1; clone size: -; CDR3 length: 18; D gene: TRBD2; V gene: TRBV2; CDR3 protein: CAIRTTEEGASGDNEQFF; CDR3 DNA: TGTGCCATCCGAACTACCGAGGAGGGGGCTAGCGGGGACAATGAGCAGTTCTTC
J gene: TRBJ2-6; clone size: -; CDR3 length: 17; D gene: TRBD1; V gene: TRBV5-1; CDR3 protein: CASSYEIQGAGANVLTF; CDR3 DNA: TGCGCCAGCAGCTACGAAATACAGGGGGCCGGGGCCAACGTCCTGACTTTC
J gene: TRBJ1-6; clone size: -; CDR3 length: 14; D gene: -; V gene: TRBV5-1; CDR3 protein: CASSLVQGDSPLHF; CDR3 DNA: TGCGCCAGCAGCTTGGTACAGGGTGATTCACCCCTCCACTTT
J gene: TRBJ2-1; clone size: -; CDR3 length: 13; D gene: -; V gene: TRBV25-1; CDR3 protein: CASSGGVASPQFF; CDR3 DNA: TGTGCCAGCAGTGGGGGGGTAGCGTCCCCGCAGTTCTTC
J gene: TRBJ1-5; clone size: -; CDR3 length: 11; D gene: -; V gene: TRBV7-2; CDR3 protein: CASSGGGPQHF; CDR3 DNA: TGTGCCAGCAGCGGCGGGGGGCCCCAGCATTTT
J gene: TRBJ1-1; clone size: -; CDR3 length: 12; D gene: -; V gene: TRBV27; CDR3 protein: CASITGTFEAFF; CDR3 DNA: TGTGCCAGCATCACCGGGACATTTGAAGCTTTCTTT
J gene: TRBJ2-3; clone size: -; CDR3 length: 15; D gene: -; V gene: TRBV7-2; CDR3 protein: CASSLDAAGADTQYF; CDR3 DNA: TGTGCCAGCAGCTTAGATGCAGCCGGGGCAGATACGCAGTATTTT
J gene: TRBJ2-7; clone size: -; CDR3 length: 13; D gene: TRBD2; V gene: TRBV7-9; CDR3 protein: CASEREGSYEQYF; CDR3 DNA: TGTGCCAGTGAGCGGGAGGGTTCCTACGAGCAGTACTTC
J gene: TRBJ2-7; clone size: -; CDR3 length: 16; D gene: TRBD1; V gene: TRBV5-5; CDR3 protein: CASSPAWPGGPYEQYF; CDR3 DNA: TGTGCCAGCAGCCCGGCGTGGCCAGGGGGCCCGTACGAGCAGTACTTC
J gene: TRBJ1-4; clone size: -; CDR3 length: 17; D gene: -; V gene: TRBV7-9; CDR3 protein: CASSLFSSGAHNEKLFF; CDR3 DNA: TGTGCCAGCAGCTTATTCTCCTCAGGGGCGCATAATGAAAAACTGTTTTTT
J gene: TRBJ2-1; clone size: -; CDR3 length: 16; D gene: TRBD2; V gene: TRBV7-6; CDR3 protein: CASSVSSGSSYNEQFF; CDR3 DNA: TGTGCCAGCAGCGTATCTAGCGGGAGCTCCTACAATGAGCAGTTCTTC
J gene: TRBJ2-7; clone size: -; CDR3 length: 11; D gene: -; V gene: TRBV10-1; CDR3 protein: CASILSYEQYF; CDR3 DNA: TGCGCCAGCATTCTTAGCTACGAGCAGTACTTC
J gene: TRBJ2-5; clone size: -; CDR3 length: 15; D gene: TRBD1; V gene: TRBV28; CDR3 protein: CASSPIRDSQETQYF; CDR3 DNA: TGTGCCAGCAGTCCCATTAGGGACAGCCAAGAGACCCAGTACTTC
J gene: TRBJ2-1; clone size: -; CDR3 length: 16; D gene: -; V gene: TRBV2; CDR3 protein: CASSLGGTVSYNEQFF; CDR3 DNA: TGTGCCAGCAGCCTTGGGGGGACTGTCTCCTACAATGAGCAGTTCTTC
J gene: TRBJ1-2; clone size: -; CDR3 length: 13; D gene: -; V gene: TRBV7-9; CDR3 protein: CALAGTTDYGYTF; CDR3 DNA: TGTGCCCTAGCGGGTACAACGGACTATGGCTACACCTTC
J gene: TRBJ2-5; clone size: -; CDR3 length: 12; D gene: -; V gene: TRBV29-1; CDR3 protein: CSVEYEMETQYF; CDR3 DNA: TGCAGCGTTGAATACGAGATGGAGACCCAGTACTTC
J gene: TRBJ1-3; clone size: -; CDR3 length: 17; D gene: -; V gene: TRBV7-8; CDR3 protein: CASSLAYGGDSGNTIYF; CDR3 DNA: TGTGCCAGCAGCTTAGCGTATGGGGGCGACTCTGGAAACACCATATATTTT
J gene: TRBJ2-2; clone size: once; CDR3 length: 16; D gene: TRBD2; V gene: TRBV29-1; CDR3 protein: CSVETASGRTTGELFF; CDR3 DNA: TGCAGCGTTGAAACCGCTAGCGGGAGAACGACCGGGGAGCTGTTTTTT
J gene: TRBJ2-2; clone size: once; CDR3 length: 20; D gene: TRBD2; V gene: TRBV4-1; CDR3 protein: CASSQDPGLAGARNTGELFF; CDR3 DNA: TGCGCCAGCAGCCAAGATCCCGGACTAGCGGGAGCTAGAAACACCGGGGAGCTGTTTTTT
J gene: TRBJ2-3; clone size: -; CDR3 length: 15; D gene: TRBD1; V gene: TRBV7-9; CDR3 protein: CASSGDRWGGDTQYF; CDR3 DNA: TGTGCCAGCAGCGGGGACAGGTGGGGTGGAGATACGCAGTATTTT